Presented here are 5 T cell receptor beta chains from one specimen sequenced in a study of T-cell memory formation after mild COVID-19. TCRdb ran MiXCR on the 5' RACE reads and lists one entry per CDR3 protein. Of about 500,000 distinct CDR3 sequences listed, approximately 20% are singletons. The sample was PBMCs or a T cell subset sorted from them (not recorded which). These TCRs come from an adult woman who had mild COVID-19 (a few samples of this study predate the infection). Cell type and time point are not known.

This clonotype was seen a few times. The chain has TRBV12-3 or TRBV12-4 and TRBJ2-3; tentatively, D is TRBD2 (5 bases). This CDR3 contains 14 residues. V was pared by 4 bases and J by 3 bases, with 11 bases between. CDR3 sequence: CASSSGVQTDTQYF. The CDR3 DNA sequence: TGTGCCAGCAGTTCCGGGGTTCAGACAGATACGCAGTATTTT.

This rearrangement joins TRBV6-5 to TRBJ1-2; D remains ambiguous. The V end lost 0 bases, the J end lost 2 bases, and 4 bases lay between the germline ends. The CDR3 runs 13 residues. Germline V gene lookup returns CDR1 MNHEY and CDR2 SVGAGI. CDR3 in amino acids: CASSYSANYGYTF. DNA for the CDR3: TGTGCCAGCAGTTACTCGGCGAACTATGGCTACACCTTC.

V and J are TRBV6-2 or TRBV6-3 and TRBJ2-7; no clear D gene. CDR3 length: 18 amino acids. CDR1 and CDR2 from the germline V gene are MNHEY and SVGEGT. V was cut by 0 bases and J by 0 bases, with 18 bases left in between. The CDR3 is CASSYSPLAETHSYEQYF. The CDR3 region has the DNA TGTGCCAGCAGTTACTCCCCCCTGGCCGAGACACACTCCTACGAGCAGTACTTC.

This clonotype has a handful of counts. The chain joins TRBV20-1 to TRBJ2-1; 7 nucleotides align to TRBD2. J gave up 10 bases and V 0 bases, and 9 bases lay outside the gene matches. CDR3 length equals 14 residues. The germline CDR1 and CDR2 sequences are DFQATT and SNEGSKA (reference sequence). CDR3 nucleotide sequence: TGCAGTGCTAGAGATGGCGGGAGCGTCTCGGAGCAGTTCTTC. It is translated as CSARDGGSVSEQFF.

This clonotype has only a few counts. The gene calls are TRBV18 and TRBJ1-2, with 8 positions matching TRBD1. Germline lookup yields CDR1 KGHSH and CDR2 LQKENI. This CDR3 contains 13 residues. V was pared by 5 bases and J by 2 bases, with 1 base of the junction left unmatched. DNA of the CDR3: TGTGCCAGCTCAGGGGACAGGAACTATGGCTACACCTTC. It specifies CASSGDRNYGYTF.